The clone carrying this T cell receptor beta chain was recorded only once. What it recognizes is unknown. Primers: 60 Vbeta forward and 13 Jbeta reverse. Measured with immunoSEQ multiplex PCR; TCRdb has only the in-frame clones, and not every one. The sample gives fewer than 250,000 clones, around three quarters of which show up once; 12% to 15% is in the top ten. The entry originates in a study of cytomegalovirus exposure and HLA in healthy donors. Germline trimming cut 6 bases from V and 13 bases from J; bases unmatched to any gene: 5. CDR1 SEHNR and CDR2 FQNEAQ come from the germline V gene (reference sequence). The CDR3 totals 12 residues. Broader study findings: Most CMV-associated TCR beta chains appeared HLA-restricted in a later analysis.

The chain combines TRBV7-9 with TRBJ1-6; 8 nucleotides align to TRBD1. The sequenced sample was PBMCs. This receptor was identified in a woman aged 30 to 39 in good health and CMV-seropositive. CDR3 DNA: TGTGCCAGCAGTCCCGGACAGGGTCCCCTCCACTTT. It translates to CASSPGQGPLHF.